The present entry profiles one T cell receptor (beta chain) with its context. Its antigen remains unknown. These data originate in a study of cytomegalovirus exposure and HLA in healthy donors. General observations from the study: Another analysis was done later, and it associated approximately 17,000 TCR beta sequences with HLA alleles at 0.05 false discovery rate. Cytomegalovirus association was assigned to about 180 TCR beta chains. For TCR beta chains, V- and J-gene trimming was later linked to a missense DCLRE1C variant.

PCR involved 60 Vbeta and 13 Jbeta primers. The table came from immunoSEQ multiplex PCR; TCRdb's copy has only in-frame clones and leaves some out. The sample includes some 160,000 clones, 80% to 85% seen only once; the top ten take about 2.6%. Germline V gives CDR1 SNHLY, CDR2 FYNNEI. The germline V and J ends were trimmed by 7 bases and 4 bases, with 19 bases remaining between them. This CDR3 is built from 16 residues. The chain has TRBV2 and TRBJ1-4; perhaps TRBD1 as D (6 bases). The receptor was isolated from a boy between 2 and 15 years old in good health and CMV-seronegative. Sequences were obtained from PBMCs. The CDR3 reads CASTTTLQGGNEKLFF. The CDR3 region has the DNA TGTGCCAGCACCACAACCCTACAGGGTGGTAATGAAAAACTGTTTTTT.